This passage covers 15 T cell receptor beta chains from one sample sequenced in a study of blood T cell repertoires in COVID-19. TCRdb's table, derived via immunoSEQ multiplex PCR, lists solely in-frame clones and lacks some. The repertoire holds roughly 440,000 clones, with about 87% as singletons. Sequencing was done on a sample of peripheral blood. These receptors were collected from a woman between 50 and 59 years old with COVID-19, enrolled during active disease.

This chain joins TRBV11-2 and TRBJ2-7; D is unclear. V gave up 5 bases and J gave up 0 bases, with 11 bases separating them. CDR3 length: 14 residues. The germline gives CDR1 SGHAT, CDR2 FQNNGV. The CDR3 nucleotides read TGTGCCAGCAGCCCCTCCGGCGGCTCCTACGAGCAGTACTTC. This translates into CASSPSGGSYEQYF.

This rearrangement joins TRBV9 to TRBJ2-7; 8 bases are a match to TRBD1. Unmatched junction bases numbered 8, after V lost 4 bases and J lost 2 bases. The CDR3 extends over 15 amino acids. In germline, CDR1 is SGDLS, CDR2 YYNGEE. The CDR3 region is CASSPRTGHTYEQYF. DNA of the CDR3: TGTGCCAGCAGCCCTAGGACAGGGCACACCTACGAGCAGTACTTC.

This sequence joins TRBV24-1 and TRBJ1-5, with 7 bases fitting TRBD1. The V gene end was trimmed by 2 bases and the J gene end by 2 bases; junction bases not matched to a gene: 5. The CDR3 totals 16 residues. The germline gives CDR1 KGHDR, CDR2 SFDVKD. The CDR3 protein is CATSDSGGGGNQPQHF. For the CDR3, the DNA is TGTGCCACCAGTGATTCAGGGGGTGGTGGCAATCAGCCCCAGCATTTT.

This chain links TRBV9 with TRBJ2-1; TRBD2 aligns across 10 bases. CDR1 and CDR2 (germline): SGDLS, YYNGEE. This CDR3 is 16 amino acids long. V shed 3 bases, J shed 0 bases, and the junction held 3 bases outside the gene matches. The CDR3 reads CASSGPSGSSYNEQFF. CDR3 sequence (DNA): TGTGCCAGCAGCGGCCCTAGCGGGAGCTCCTACAATGAGCAGTTCTTC. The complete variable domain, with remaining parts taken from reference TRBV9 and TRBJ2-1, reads DSGVTQTPKHLITATGQRVTLRCSPRSGDLSVYWYQQSLDQGLQFLIQYYNGEERAKGNILERFSAQQFPDLHSELNLSSLELGDSALYFCASSGPSGSSYNEQFFGPGTRLTVL.

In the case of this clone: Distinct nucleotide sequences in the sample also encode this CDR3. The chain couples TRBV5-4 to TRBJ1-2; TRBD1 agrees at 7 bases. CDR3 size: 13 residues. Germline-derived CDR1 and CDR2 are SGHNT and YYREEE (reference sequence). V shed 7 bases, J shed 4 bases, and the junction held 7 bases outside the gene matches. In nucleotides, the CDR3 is TGTGCCAGCTCCCTAGGGGGCAGCTATGGCTACACCTTC. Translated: CASSLGGSYGYTF.

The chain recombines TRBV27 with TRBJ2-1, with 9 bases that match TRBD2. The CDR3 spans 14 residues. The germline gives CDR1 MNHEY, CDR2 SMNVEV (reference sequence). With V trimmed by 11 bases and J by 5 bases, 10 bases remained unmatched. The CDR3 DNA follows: TGTGCCCGGGGGCGGGGGGGCCGGCACAATGAGCAGTTCTTC. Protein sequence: CARGRGGRHNEQFF.

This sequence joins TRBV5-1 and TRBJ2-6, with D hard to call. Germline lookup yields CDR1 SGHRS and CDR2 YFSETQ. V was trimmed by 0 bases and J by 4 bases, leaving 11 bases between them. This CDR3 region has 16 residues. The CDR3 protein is CASSLVGRGGANVLTF. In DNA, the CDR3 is TGCGCCAGCAGCTTGGTGGGTAGAGGAGGGGCCAACGTCCTGACTTTC.

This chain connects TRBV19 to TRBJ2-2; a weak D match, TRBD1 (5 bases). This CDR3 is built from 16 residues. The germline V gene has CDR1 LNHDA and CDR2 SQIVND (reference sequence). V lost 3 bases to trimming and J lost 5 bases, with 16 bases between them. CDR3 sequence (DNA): TGTGCCAGTAGTATCCCTAAGGGGCATCTAACCGGGGAGCTGTTTTTT. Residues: CASSIPKGHLTGELFF.

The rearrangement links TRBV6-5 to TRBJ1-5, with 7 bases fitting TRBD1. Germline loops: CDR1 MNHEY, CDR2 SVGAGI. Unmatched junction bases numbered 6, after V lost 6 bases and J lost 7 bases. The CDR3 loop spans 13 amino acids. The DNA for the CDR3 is TGTGCCAGCAGGGAGAGGGGGCAACAGCCCCAGCATTTT. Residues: CASRERGQQPQHF.

The CDR3 bases are TGTGCCAGCTCACCACAGGACTTACATGAGCAGTTCTTC. This gives the protein CASSPQDLHEQFF. The chain recombines TRBV18 with TRBJ2-1, with a weak D call TRBD2 (5 bases). Trimming removed 1 base at V and 8 bases at J, with 9 bases between. The CDR3 runs to 13 residues. Germline V gives CDR1 KGHSH, CDR2 LQKENI.

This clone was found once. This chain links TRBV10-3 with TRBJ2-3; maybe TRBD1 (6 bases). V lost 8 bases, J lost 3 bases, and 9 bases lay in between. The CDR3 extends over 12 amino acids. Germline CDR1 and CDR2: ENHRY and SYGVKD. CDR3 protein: CAIAGTTDTQYF. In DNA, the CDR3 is TGTGCCATCGCAGGGACAACAGATACGCAGTATTTT.

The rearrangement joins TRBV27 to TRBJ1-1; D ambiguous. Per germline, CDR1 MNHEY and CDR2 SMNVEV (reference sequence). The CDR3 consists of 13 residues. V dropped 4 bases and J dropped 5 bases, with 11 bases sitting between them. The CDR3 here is CASSWQVRTEAFF. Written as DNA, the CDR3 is TGTGCCAGCAGTTGGCAGGTTCGGACTGAAGCTTTCTTT.

The CDR3 bases are TGCGCCAGCAGCCAAGATAAAGGGGACTCTGGAAACACCATATATTTT. This encodes CASSQDKGDSGNTIYF. The chain carries TRBV4-1 and TRBJ1-3, with a weak D call TRBD1 (5 bases). In germline, CDR1 is MGHRA, CDR2 YSYEKL. The CDR3 consists of 16 residues. The V gene lost 0 bases and the J gene lost 0 bases, with 9 bases spanning the gap.

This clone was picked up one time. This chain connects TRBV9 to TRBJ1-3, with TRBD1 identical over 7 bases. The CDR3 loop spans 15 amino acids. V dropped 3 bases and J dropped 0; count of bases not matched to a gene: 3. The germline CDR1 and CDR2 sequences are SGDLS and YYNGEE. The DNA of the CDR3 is TGTGCCAGCAGCGGACAGGGAAGCTCTGGAAACACCATATATTTT. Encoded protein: CASSGQGSSGNTIYF.

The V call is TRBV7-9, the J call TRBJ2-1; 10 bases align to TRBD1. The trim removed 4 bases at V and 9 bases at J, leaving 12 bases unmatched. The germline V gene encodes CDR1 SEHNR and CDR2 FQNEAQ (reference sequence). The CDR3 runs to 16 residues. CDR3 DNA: TGTGCCAGCAGCTCTCGTTTTGACAGGGGGCATGGTGAGCAGTTCTTC. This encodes CASSSRFDRGHGEQFF. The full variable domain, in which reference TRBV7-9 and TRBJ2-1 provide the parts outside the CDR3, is DTGVSQNPRHKITKRGQNVTFRCDPISEHNRLYWYRQTLGQGPEFLTYFQNEAQLEKSRLLSDRFSAERPKGSFSTLEIQRTEQGDSAMYLCASSSRFDRGHGEQFFGPGTRLTVL.